This TCR beta chain is from a study of cytomegalovirus exposure and HLA in healthy donors. A multiplex PCR was run with 60 Vbeta primers and 13 Jbeta primers. Generated by immunoSEQ multiplex PCR, the TCRdb table keeps only in-frame clones and is missing some. The sample has around 99,000 clones, around 73% seen once. The J segment lost 6 bases and the V segment lost 6 bases, leaving 10 bases of the junction unmatched. CDR1 and CDR2 from the germline V gene are MNHEY and SMNVEV (reference sequence). The CDR3 has 15 residues. What was sequenced was PBMCs. V is TRBV27 and J is TRBJ1-5; 8 bases are shared with TRBD1. The clonotype originates from a man aged 35 to 55 in good health and CMV-seronegative. The DNA for the CDR3 is TGTGCCAGCAGACCCAGTCAGGGGGCGTCTCAGCCCCAGCATTTT. Encoded protein: CASRPSQGASQPQHF.